The next 11 T cell receptor delta chains were all read from a single sample in a study of gamma-delta chains in newborns, infants, children. TCRdb re-processed the reads using CATT. The table has under 2,000 delta-chain clones, about 8% seen once. What was sequenced was blood. The source of these receptors is a child who was a newborn, infant or young child, either healthy, febrile or measles-vaccinated (not recorded which).

Worth noting for this clone: Additional DNA sequences in this sample encode the identical CDR3. CDR3 in DNA: TGTGCCTGTGACGCTACGACTGGGGGATTCAGTTCCTGGGACACCCGACAGATGTTTTTC. It encodes CACDATTGGFSSWDTRQMFF. The chain combines TRDV2 with TRDJ3; 10 nucleotides agree with TRDD3. This CDR3 has 20 amino acids. V was pared by 3 bases and J by 1 base, with 11 bases of the junction left unmatched. Germline CDR1 GEAIGNYY, CDR2 EKD.

This clone was observed a handful of times. A far bigger clonotype differs at one base, so this is likely a read error. V gene TRDV2 combines with J gene TRDJ3; 9 nucleotides align to TRDD3. The germline V gene encodes CDR1 GEAIGNYY and CDR2 EKD. There are 21 residues in the CDR3. V lost 1 base to trimming and J lost 2 bases; unmatched junction nucleotides: 14. The CDR3 sequence is CACDTGRPGGCATWDTRQMFF. The DNA for the CDR3 is TGTGCCTGTGACACTGGACGACCTGGGGGATGCGCCACCTGGGACACCCGACAGATGTTTTTC.

Remarks on this clone: Given a much more abundant clone one base away, this may be a read error. Additional DNA sequences in this sample encode the identical CDR3. The chain joins TRDV1 to TRDJ1, with 13 bases identical to TRDD3. The CDR3 spans 20 residues. Germline V gene lookup returns CDR1 TSWWSYY and CDR2 QGS. The CDR3: CALGERTGGYDRPCTDKLIF. CDR3 DNA sequence: TGTGCCCTTGGGGAACGTACTGGGGGATACGACCGCCCGTGCACCGATAAACTCATCTTT.

This clone occurred a few times. It may be a read error: a sequence one base away is much more abundant. Additional DNA sequences in this sample encode the identical CDR3. This chain links TRDV1 with TRDJ1, with 11 bases matching TRDD3. The J segment lost 1 base and the V segment lost 0 bases, leaving 25 bases of the junction unmatched. Germline V gives CDR1 TSWWSYY, CDR2 QGS. The CDR3 spans 24 residues. CDR3 amino acids: CALGELEVLYLRTYWGISTDKLIF. The CDR3 nucleotides are TGTGCTCTTGGGGAACTAGAAGTTTTGTACCTACGAACCTACTGGGGGATAAGCACCGATAAACTCATCTTT.

About this clone itself: Germline is not matched at one junction end, which may reflect a read error. The V call is TRDV1, the J call TRDJ1; a possible D gene is TRDD3 (6 bases). The CDR3 sequence is 20 residues long. Germline lookup yields CDR1 TSWWSYY and CDR2 QGS. CDR3 DNA sequence: TGTGCTTTTGGGGAATGTACTTCCGAATGGGGGCCCTACAACACCGATAAACTCATCTTT. Translated: CAFGECTSEWGPYNTDKLIF.

Comment on this clone: TCRdb's listed protein matches a much larger clone and diverges from this DNA's translation at residue 6, likely through a read error; the protein shown comes from the DNA. The CDR3 is CACDTGLGGSWDTRQMFF. The DNA for the CDR3 is TGTGCCTGTGACACCGGACTGGGGGGCTCCTGGGACACCCGACAGATGTTTTTC. This chain links TRDV2 with TRDJ3, with 8 bases matching TRDD3. Trimming removed 0 bases from V and 0 bases from J; junction bases left unmatched: 3. The CDR3 covers 18 residues. Germline CDR1 reads GEAIGNYY; CDR2 reads EKD.

For this clone: The junction differs from germline at one of its ends, possibly a read error. The chain carries TRDV1 and TRDJ1, with TRDD3 identical over 8 bases. This CDR3 spans 19 amino acids. Germline CDR1 and CDR2: TSWWSYY and QGS. CDR3 bases: TGTGCTCTTGGGGAACCCGAGCGGGGATACCCGGATTACACTGATAAACTCATCTTT. Translated, it gives CALGEPERGYPDYTDKLIF.

The sample holds a few counts of this clone. A much larger clone lies one base from this, so it may be a read error. Other DNA sequences from this sample encode an identical CDR3 as well. DNA for the CDR3: TGTGCTCTTGGGGAATGGTGTACTGGGGGTTTCTACACCGATAAACTCATCTTT. It codes for CALGEWCTGGFYTDKLIF. This chain links TRDV1 with TRDJ1; 8 bases map to TRDD3. There are 18 residues in the CDR3. From germline, CDR1 is TSWWSYY and CDR2 QGS. V was pared by 2 bases and J by 0 bases, with 11 bases of the junction left unmatched.

This clone was seen a few times. With only one base between it and a far larger clone, this is likely a read error. V and J are TRDV1 and TRDJ3, with 7 bases fitting TRDD3. J was trimmed by 0 bases and V by 5 bases; bases with no gene match: 16. The germline V gene has CDR1 TSWWSYY and CDR2 QGS. This CDR3 is built from 21 residues. This chain's CDR3 is CALGKRIWGPGSSWDTRQMFF. The CDR3 region has the DNA TGTGCTCTTGGGAAACGGATCTGGGGGCCAGGAAGCTCCTGGGACACCCGACAGATGTTTTTC.

Judged by abundance, this clone is large. Other nucleotide sequences in the sample specify the same CDR3. The gene calls are TRDV1 and TRDJ1; TRDD3 matches at 11 bases. Germline assignment: CDR1 TSWWSYY and CDR2 QGS. The V and J ends lost 3 bases and 0 bases, in that order; junction bases with no gene match: 18. CDR3 length: 21 residues. The CDR3 is CALGDTVPMGDTLFYTDKLIF. CDR3 coding DNA: TGTGCTCTTGGGGATACGGTCCCAATGGGGGATACGCTGTTCTACACCGATAAACTCATCTTT.

Concerning this clone: TCRdb's protein for this DNA is that of a much larger clone and differs from the translation at residue 4, likely a read error; the protein shown is the DNA translation. The chain is built from TRDV2 and TRDJ3, with 11 positions matching TRDD3. CDR1 is GEAIGNYY and CDR2 is EKD in the germline V gene. The V segment lost 5 bases and the J segment 2 bases; nucleotides outside the gene matches: 10. This CDR3 has 19 residues. The CDR3 reads CACAPVLGDKTWDTRQMFF. CDR3 DNA: TGTGCCTGTGCCCCCGTACTGGGGGATAAGACCTGGGACACCCGACAGATGTTTTTC.